The 16 T cell receptor beta chains presented below share a single source sample, sequenced in a study of CXCR3-negative and CXCR3-positive naive CD8 T cells. The TRB cDNA libraries were prepared by 5' RACE with UMI labels. One entry per CDR3 protein, without DNA, is what TCRdb gives after re-calling the 5' RACE reads. The clone table shows 40,000 to 45,000 distinct CDR3 sequences, with the ten largest holding approximately 15%. The specimen was memory CD8+ T cells from blood. All receptors come from a human donor in good health. Some clones in this sample may be carry-over from other donors' samples.

The CDR3: CASSFTGSTEAFF. The rearrangement joins TRBV5-4 to TRBJ1-1. Germline V lookup: CDR1 SGHNT, CDR2 YYREEE (reference sequence). This CDR3 is 13 amino acids long.

This sequence joins TRBV6-2 or TRBV6-3 and TRBJ2-5. The CDR3 extends over 12 amino acids. Germline assignment: CDR1 MNHEY and CDR2 SVGEGT. The CDR3 protein is CASSYKGETQYF.

The chain uses TRBV20-1 and TRBJ2-7; absent DNA, TCRdb's TRBD2 call cannot be checked. CDR1 and CDR2 from the germline V gene are DFQATT and SNEGSKA (reference sequence). CDR3 length: 15 residues. The CDR3 loop reads CSARDLVGRDYEQYF.

The genes are TRBV5-5 and TRBJ2-1; TCRdb picks TRBD2, but there is no DNA to check that call. CDR1 is SGHKS and CDR2 is YYEKEE in the germline V gene (reference sequence). The CDR3 has 15 amino acids. CDR3 loop: CASSLWGVSYNEQFF. Drawing the rest from reference TRBV5-5 and TRBJ2-1, the complete variable domain is DAGVTQSPTHLIKTRGQQVTLRCSPISGHKSVSWYQQVLGQGPQFIFQYYEKEERGRGNFPDRFSARQFPNYSSELNVNALLLGDSALYLCASSLWGVSYNEQFFGPGTRLTVL.

This rearrangement joins TRBV4-3 to TRBJ2-3; the D call from TCRdb, TRBD2, cannot be confirmed without DNA. The CDR3 covers 14 residues. Germline V CDR1 and CDR2: LGHNA, YSLEER. CDR3: CASSLRDSADTQYF.

V and J are TRBV25-1 and TRBJ1-2. Germline CDR1 MGHDK, CDR2 SYGVNS. The CDR3 consists of 11 residues. The CDR3 is CASSGSDGYTF.

The chain employs TRBV27 and TRBJ2-1. Germline loops: CDR1 MNHEY, CDR2 SMNVEV (reference sequence). The CDR3 runs to 13 residues. CDR3: CTSSFIIMDEQFF.

The V call is TRBV5-1, the J call TRBJ1-1; TCRdb lists TRBD1, though no DNA is available to test this call. Germline V gives CDR1 SGHRS, CDR2 YFSETQ. This CDR3 is built from 13 residues. This chain's CDR3 is CASSPNRATEAFF.

The chain is built from TRBV27 and TRBJ2-2; TCRdb's D call of TRBD1 is untestable without DNA. The CDR3 is 15 residues long. CDR1 MNHEY and CDR2 SMNVEV come from the germline V gene (reference sequence). The CDR3 here is CASCPGEENTGELFF.

The rearrangement joins TRBV6-6 to TRBJ1-2; TCRdb's assignment of TRBD1 cannot be checked, as there is no DNA. Germline V gene sequence: CDR1 MNHNY, CDR2 SVGAGI (reference sequence). The CDR3 is 13 residues long. CDR3 protein: CAISELRGDGYTF.

V is TRBV5-1 and J is TRBJ2-1; absent DNA, TCRdb's TRBD1 call cannot be checked. CDR3 size: 15 residues. CDR1 is SGHRS and CDR2 is YFSETQ in the germline V gene. This CDR3 reads CASSLGGNPLDEQFF.

The chain uses TRBV24-1 and TRBJ2-3; TCRdb's D call of TRBD2 is untestable without DNA. Germline CDR1 KGHDR, CDR2 SFDVKD. The CDR3 sequence is 16 residues long. CDR3: CATSSTSGGNTDTQYF.

The CDR3 reads CASSSDRDGFYEQYF. This chain uses TRBV12-3 or TRBV12-4 with TRBJ2-7; the TRBD1 assignment by TCRdb is unverifiable without DNA. CDR3 length: 15 residues.

The chain links TRBV11-2 to TRBJ1-1; TCRdb's D gene call, TRBD1, goes unchecked for lack of DNA. This CDR3 is 16 amino acids long. CDR1 SGHAT and CDR2 FQNNGV come from the germline V gene. The CDR3 here is CASSLGTGGSDTEAFF.

This rearrangement joins TRBV9 to TRBJ2-2. The CDR3 is 12 residues long. The germline V gene has CDR1 SGDLS and CDR2 YYNGEE. The CDR3 loop reads CASTGFTGELFF.

The chain joins TRBV28 to TRBJ2-1; TCRdb indicates TRBD2, and absent DNA this call remains unverified. The CDR3 is 16 residues long. CDR1 and CDR2 (germline): MDHEN, SYDVKM. The CDR3 here is CASSLPERGVYNEQFF.